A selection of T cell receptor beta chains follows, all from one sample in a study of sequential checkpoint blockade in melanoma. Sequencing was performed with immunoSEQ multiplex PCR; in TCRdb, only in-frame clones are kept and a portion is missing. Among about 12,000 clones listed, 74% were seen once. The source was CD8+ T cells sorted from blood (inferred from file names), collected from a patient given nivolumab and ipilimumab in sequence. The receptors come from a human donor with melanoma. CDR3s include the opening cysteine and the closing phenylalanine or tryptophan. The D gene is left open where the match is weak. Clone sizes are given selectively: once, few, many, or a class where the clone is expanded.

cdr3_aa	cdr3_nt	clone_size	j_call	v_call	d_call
CASSSSGISTDTQYF	TGTGCCAGCAGCTCCAGCGGTATTAGCACAGATACGCAGTATTTT	.	TRBJ2-3	TRBV7-9	.
CASSKTGSSNQPQHF	TGTGCCAGCAGCAAAACAGGGAGTAGCAATCAGCCCCAGCATTTT	.	TRBJ1-5	TRBV9	.
CASSGISGSSYEQYF	TGTGCCAGCAGTGGGATTAGCGGCAGCTCCTACGAGCAGTACTTC	.	TRBJ2-7	TRBV27	.
CASSTDRDRGYEQYF	TGTGCCAGCAGCACTGACCGGGACAGGGGATACGAGCAGTACTTC	.	TRBJ2-7	TRBV27	TRBD1
CASSEQVGSHEQYF	TGTGCCAGCAGTGAACAGGTTGGGAGCCACGAGCAGTACTTC	.	TRBJ2-7	TRBV2	.
CASSLGGGLFSGANVLTF	TGCGCCAGCAGCTTGGGGGGGGGTTTGTTCTCTGGGGCCAACGTCCTGACTTTC	.	TRBJ2-6	TRBV5-1	TRBD2
CASSLGDPGLVSYEQYF	TGTGCCAGCAGCTTAGGGGATCCGGGACTAGTCTCCTACGAGCAGTACTTC	.	TRBJ2-7	TRBV7-2	TRBD2
CASSDYRLALITSPSWANVLTF	TGTGCCAGCAGTGACTATCGACTAGCCTTAATAACTTCCCCCTCTTGGGCCAACGTCCTGACTTTC	.	TRBJ2-6	TRBV6-4	TRBD2
CASSGGQTVEQYF	TGCGCCAGCTCGGGCGGGCAGACGGTCGAGCAGTACTTC	once	TRBJ2-7	TRBV5-1	.
CASSALEPYTEAFF	TGTGCCAGCAGCGCCCTCGAGCCTTACACTGAAGCTTTCTTT	.	TRBJ1-1	TRBV9	.
CASSPWTDGANVLTF	TGTGCCAGCAGTCCTTGGACAGACGGGGCCAACGTCCTGACTTTC	.	TRBJ2-6	TRBV28	.
CASSLIRAEGADTQYF	TGTGCCAGCAGTTTAATTCGGGCAGAGGGGGCAGATACGCAGTATTTT	.	TRBJ2-3	TRBV27	.
CASSPRGDNEQFF	TGTGCCAGCAGCCCCAGGGGCGACAATGAGCAGTTCTTC	few	TRBJ2-1	TRBV7-9	.
CASSPLIAGRTYEQYF	TGTGCCAGCAGCCCCCTTATAGCGGGAAGAACCTACGAGCAGTACTTC	.	TRBJ2-7	TRBV14	TRBD2
CASSSGTGEWTQYF	TGTGCCAGTAGTTCCGGGACAGGCGAGTGGACCCAGTACTTC	once	TRBJ2-5	TRBV19	TRBD1
CASSRGEGEQYF	TGTGCCAGTAGTCGCGGGGAGGGCGAGCAGTACTTC	.	TRBJ2-7	TRBV19	TRBD2
CASTPLPSGGEGYGYTF	TGTGCCAGTACCCCTCTCCCCTCGGGGGGGGAGGGATATGGCTACACCTTC	.	TRBJ1-2	TRBV19	.
CASSLVTGFMLAFF	TGTGCCAGCAGCTTAGTGACAGGGTTTATGCTGGCTTTCTTT	.	TRBJ1-1	TRBV7-9	TRBD1
CASAPRRGRGTGELFF	TGTGCCAGCGCGCCGAGGAGGGGGCGCGGCACCGGGGAGCTGTTTTTT	.	TRBJ2-2	TRBV9	.
CASSLYRSRALETQYF	TGTGCCAGCAGCTTATATCGAAGTCGCGCCCTGGAGACCCAGTACTTC	.	TRBJ2-5	TRBV7-9	.
CASITAASGSNEQFF	TGTGCCAGCATCACAGCGGCTAGCGGGAGTAATGAGCAGTTCTTC	.	TRBJ2-1	TRBV2	TRBD2
CATVREGRKGHGYTF	TGTGCCACCGTGAGGGAGGGGAGAAAGGGGCATGGCTACACCTTC	.	TRBJ1-2	TRBV28	.
CASSHSRGEQYF	TGCGCCAGCAGCCACTCCAGGGGCGAGCAGTACTTC	.	TRBJ2-7	TRBV4-1	.
CASSRRGGIEQYF	TGTGCCAGCAGTCGAAGGGGCGGCATTGAGCAGTACTTC	once	TRBJ2-7	TRBV27	.
CASSPGQGFHEQYF	TGTGCCAGCAGTCCGGGACAGGGGTTCCACGAGCAGTACTTC	.	TRBJ2-7	TRBV6-5	TRBD1
CASGYSSTNEKLFF	TGTGCTAGTGGTTACAGCTCAACTAATGAAAAACTGTTTTTT	.	TRBJ1-4	TRBV12-5	.
CASTLLAGGHNEQFF	TGTGCCAGCACCCTACTAGCGGGTGGCCACAATGAGCAGTTCTTC	.	TRBJ2-1	TRBV6-5	TRBD2
CATSYQTDSSYEQYF	TGTGCCACCAGCTATCAGACCGACAGCTCCTACGAGCAGTACTTC	.	TRBJ2-7	TRBV15	.
CATSRGTPEKLFF	TGTGCCACCAGCAGAGGCACACCCGAAAAACTGTTTTTT	.	TRBJ1-4	TRBV15	.
CASSLLPNGEQYF	TGTGCCAGCAGTTTGTTGCCCAACGGCGAGCAGTACTTC	.	TRBJ2-7	TRBV28	.
CASSHAYNYGYTF	TGTGCCAGCAGCCATGCCTATAACTATGGCTACACCTTC	few	TRBJ1-2	TRBV14	.
CASSTAPGQSNEQFF	TGTGCCAGCAGTACAGCGCCGGGACAAAGCAATGAGCAGTTCTTC	.	TRBJ2-1	TRBV6-4	.
CASSQTENYGYTF	TGTGCCAGCAGCCAGACGGAGAACTATGGCTACACCTTC	few	TRBJ1-2	TRBV9	.
CASSLVQGGNQPQHF	TGTGCCAGCAGCCTCGTGCAGGGGGGCAATCAGCCCCAGCATTTT	.	TRBJ1-5	TRBV27	TRBD1
CAWSTVDRLYNEQFF	TGTGCCTGGTCGACCGTTGACCGACTGTACAATGAGCAGTTCTTC	.	TRBJ2-1	TRBV30	.
CASSARLAGIDNEQFF	TGTGCCAGCAGCGCTCGACTAGCGGGGATCGACAATGAGCAGTTCTTC	.	TRBJ2-1	TRBV9	TRBD2
CASSEEGLGANTQYF	TGCGCCAGCAGTGAAGAAGGACTAGGGGCTAATACGCAGTATTTT	.	TRBJ2-3	TRBV10-1	TRBD2
CASSGGQDPLETQYF	TGTGCCAGCAGTGGGGGACAGGATCCCCTTGAGACCCAGTACTTC	.	TRBJ2-5	TRBV2	TRBD1
CASSLETSYEQYF	TGCGCCAGCAGCTTGGAGACAAGCTACGAGCAGTACTTC	medium-sized	TRBJ2-7	TRBV5-1	.
CASSIHGRAYEQYF	TGTGCCAGTAGTATCCACGGGAGGGCCTACGAGCAGTACTTC	.	TRBJ2-7	TRBV19	TRBD2
CASSPNLSGTEAFF	TGTGCCAGCAGCCCCAACTTAAGTGGTACTGAAGCTTTCTTT	few	TRBJ1-1	TRBV7-9	.
CASRPLSGDYEQYF	TGTGCCAGCAGGCCTTTATCAGGGGACTACGAGCAGTACTTC	.	TRBJ2-7	TRBV13	.
CASSLDSDRVTGELFF	TGTGCCAGCAGCTTGGACTCGGACAGAGTTACCGGGGAGCTGTTTTTT	.	TRBJ2-2	TRBV5-6	.
CASRRDSDYEQYF	TGTGCCAGCCGCCGGGACAGCGACTACGAGCAGTACTTC	.	TRBJ2-7	TRBV6-5	TRBD1
CASRDGRRTEAFF	TGTGCCAGCAGAGACGGGAGAAGGACTGAAGCTTTCTTT	.	TRBJ1-1	TRBV2	.
CASTSGYPSQPQHF	TGTGCCAGCACATCCGGGTACCCGAGTCAGCCCCAGCATTTT	.	TRBJ1-5	TRBV27	.
CASSDAGAATEAFF	TGTGCCAGCAGTGATGCAGGGGCGGCCACTGAAGCTTTCTTT	once	TRBJ1-1	TRBV6-1	.
CASSQDSGQGRVKLFF	TGTGCCAGCAGCCAAGACTCGGGACAGGGGCGGGTAAAACTGTTTTTT	.	TRBJ1-4	TRBV4-2	TRBD1
CASSPRQRCQPQHF	TGTGCCAGCAGTCCAAGACAGAGGTGTCAGCCCCAGCATTTT	once	TRBJ1-5	TRBV27	.
CASSHKGGFKETQYF	TGTGCCAGCAGCCACAAGGGGGGGTTCAAAGAGACCCAGTACTTC	.	TRBJ2-5	TRBV6-1	.
CASRSGTDLYGYTF	TGTGCCAGCAGGAGCGGGACGGATCTCTATGGCTACACCTTC	once	TRBJ1-2	TRBV2	.